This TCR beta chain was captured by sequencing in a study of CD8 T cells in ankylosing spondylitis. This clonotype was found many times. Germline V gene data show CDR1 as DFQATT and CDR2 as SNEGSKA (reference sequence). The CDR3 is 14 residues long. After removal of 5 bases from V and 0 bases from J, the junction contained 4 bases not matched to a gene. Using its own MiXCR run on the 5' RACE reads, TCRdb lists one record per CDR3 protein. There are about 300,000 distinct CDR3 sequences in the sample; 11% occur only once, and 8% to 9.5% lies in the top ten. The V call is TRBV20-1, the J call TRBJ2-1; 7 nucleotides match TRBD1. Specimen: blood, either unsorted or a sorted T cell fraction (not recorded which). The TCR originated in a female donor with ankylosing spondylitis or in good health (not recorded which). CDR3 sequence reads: CSAFRDSSYNEQFF. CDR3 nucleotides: TGCAGTGCTTTCCGGGACAGCTCCTACAATGAGCAGTTCTTC.